The T cell receptor beta chain under discussion was sequenced for a study of CD4 T cells in relation to SARS-CoV-2 and coronaviruses. Findings and caveats of the study: Memory recall responses, not primary responses primed in culture, are what the assay detects. Roughly 65% of donors had memory CD4+ clonotypes crossrecognizing SARS-CoV-2 and common cold coronavirus spike. The cross-reactivity analysis covered only spike protein, not other viral proteins.

Note on this clone: Its specificity is unknown.

CD4+ T cells from unexposed donors were obtained before the COVID-19 pandemic (2011-2018). V was shortened by 5 bases and J by 9 bases, with 14 bases between the two germline ends. The CDR3 runs 13 residues. Germline CDR1 SGHTA, CDR2 FQGTGA. Sequencing was performed with immunoSEQ multiplex PCR; in TCRdb, only in-frame clones are kept and a portion is missing. There are roughly 61,000 clones in the sample; roughly 90% occur only once, and around 1.5% lies in the top ten. The chain links TRBV7-3 to TRBJ2-1; D remains ambiguous. This TCR was recovered from a human donor in good health. Sample: memory CD4+ T cells from PBMCs. CDR3 in amino acids: CASSLWSSGEQFF. CDR3 sequence (DNA): TGTGCCAGCAGCCTCTGGAGCTCGGGTGAGCAGTTCTTC.